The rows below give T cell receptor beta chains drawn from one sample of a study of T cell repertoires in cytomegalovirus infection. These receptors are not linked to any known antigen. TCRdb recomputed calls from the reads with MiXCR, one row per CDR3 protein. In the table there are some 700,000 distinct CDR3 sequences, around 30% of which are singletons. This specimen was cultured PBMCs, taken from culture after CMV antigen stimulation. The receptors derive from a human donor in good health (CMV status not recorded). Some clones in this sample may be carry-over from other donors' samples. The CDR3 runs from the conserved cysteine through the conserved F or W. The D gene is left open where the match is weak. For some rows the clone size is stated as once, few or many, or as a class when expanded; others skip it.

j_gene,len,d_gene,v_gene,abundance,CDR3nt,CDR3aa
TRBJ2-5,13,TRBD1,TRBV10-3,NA,TGTGCCAGCGCCGGGACAGCCGCCGAGACCCAGTACTTC,CASAGTAAETQYF
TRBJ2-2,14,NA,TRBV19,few,TGTGCCAGTAGTCGACAGTGGAACACCGGGGAGCTGTTTTTT,CASSRQWNTGELFF
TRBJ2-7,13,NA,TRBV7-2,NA,TGTGCCAGCGGATGGGCAGGAAAGTACGAGCAGTACTTC,CASGWAGKYEQYF
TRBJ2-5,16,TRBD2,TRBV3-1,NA,TGTGCCAGCAGCCAAGAAGGCGGGAGTGTAATAGAGACCCAGTACTTC,CASSQEGGSVIETQYF
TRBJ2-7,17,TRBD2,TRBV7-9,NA,TGTGCCAGCAGCTTTCTCGCTAGCGGGAGAAATCCCTACGAGCAGTACTTC,CASSFLASGRNPYEQYF
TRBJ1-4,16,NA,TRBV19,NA,TGTGCCAGTAGTGCGGTCAGCGGCGAAGGGGAGAAAAAACTGTTTTTT,CASSAVSGEGEKKLFF
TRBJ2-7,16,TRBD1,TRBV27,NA,TGTGCCAGCAGTTTTGCAACCGGGACAGCCCGTTACGAGCAGTACTTC,CASSFATGTARYEQYF
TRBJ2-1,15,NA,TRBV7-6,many,TGTGCCAGCAGCTTAGGCCTAGCGCCCTACAATGAGCAGTTCTTC,CASSLGLAPYNEQFF
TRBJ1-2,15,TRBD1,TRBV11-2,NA,TGTGCCAGCAGCTCGAGACAGGGGTTAAACTATGGCTACACCTTC,CASSSRQGLNYGYTF
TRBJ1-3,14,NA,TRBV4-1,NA,TGCGCCAGCAGCCAAGGGATAGGGGGAAACACCATATATTTT,CASSQGIGGNTIYF
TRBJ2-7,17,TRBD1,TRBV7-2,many,TGTGCCAGCAGCTTAGGGGCCACAGGGGGCTTCGCCTACGAGCAGTACTTC,CASSLGATGGFAYEQYF
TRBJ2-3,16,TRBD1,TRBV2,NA,TGTGCCAGCAGTTTCCTGACAGGGCGAGGGACAGATACGCAGTATTTT,CASSFLTGRGTDTQYF
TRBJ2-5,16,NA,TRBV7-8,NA,TGTGCCAGCAGCCTGCGACTAGAGGGGCAACAAGAGACCCAGCACTTC,CASSLRLEGQQETQHF
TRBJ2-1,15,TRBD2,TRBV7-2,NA,TGTGCCAGCAGCCCTATAGCGGGAGCTGGGAATGAGCAGTTCTTC,CASSPIAGAGNEQFF
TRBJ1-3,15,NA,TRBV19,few,TGTGCCAGTAGTATCCCATCCCAGTCCGGAAACACCATATATTTT,CASSIPSQSGNTIYF
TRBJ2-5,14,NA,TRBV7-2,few,TGTGCCAGCAGCTTAAGCGTAGAAAGAGAGACCCAGTACTTC,CASSLSVERETQYF
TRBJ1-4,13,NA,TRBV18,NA,TGTGCCAGCTCATTCTCGGAAAATGAAAAACTGTTTTTT,CASSFSENEKLFF
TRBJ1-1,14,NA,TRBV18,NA,TGTGCCAGCTCACCCTCCCGACTGGACACTGAAGCTTTCTTT,CASSPSRLDTEAFF
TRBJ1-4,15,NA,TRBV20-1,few,TGCAGTGCCCTAATCCTCGGGGTAGGAGACGAAAAACTGTTTTTT,CSALILGVGDEKLFF
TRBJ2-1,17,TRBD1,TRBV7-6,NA,TGTGCCAGCAGCCCCCCGGGACAGGGTATAGGGCGCAATGAGCAGTTCTTC,CASSPPGQGIGRNEQFF
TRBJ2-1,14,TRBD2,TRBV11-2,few,TGTGCCAGCAGCTTTAGCGGGAGATCCAATGAGCAGTTCTTC,CASSFSGRSNEQFF
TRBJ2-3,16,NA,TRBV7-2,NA,TGTGCCAGCACCCCGCCTGGGGCCAGGGTGGCAGATACGCAGTATTTT,CASTPPGARVADTQYF
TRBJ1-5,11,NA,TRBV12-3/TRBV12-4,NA,TGTGCCAGCAGTTTAGGTCCTCCCCAGCATTTT,CASSLGPPQHF
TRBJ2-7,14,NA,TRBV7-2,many,TGTGCCAGCAGCCCCCAAGTCCACTCCTACGAGCAGTACTTC,CASSPQVHSYEQYF
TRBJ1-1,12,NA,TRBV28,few,TGTGCCAGCAGCCCTCTCTCACGTGAAGCTTTCTTT,CASSPLSREAFF
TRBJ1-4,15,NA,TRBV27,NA,TGTGCCAGCAGTCCTACACGGGGACTGAATGAAAAACTGTTTTTT,CASSPTRGLNEKLFF
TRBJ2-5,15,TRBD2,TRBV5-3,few,TGTGCCAGCAGCCAAGGACTAGCGGGCCCTTTTTTCCAGTACTTC,CASSQGLAGPFFQYF
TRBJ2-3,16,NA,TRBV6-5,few,TGTGCCAGCAGTTACTCGGGAGCGCAACCCACAGATACGCAGTATTTT,CASSYSGAQPTDTQYF
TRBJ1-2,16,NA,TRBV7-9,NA,TGTGCCAGCAGCCCTGGGTGGGGCGATAAATGGGATGGCTACACCTTC,CASSPGWGDKWDGYTF
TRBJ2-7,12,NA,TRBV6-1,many,TGTGCCAGCAGTGACACCGGGTACGAGCAGTACTTC,CASSDTGYEQYF
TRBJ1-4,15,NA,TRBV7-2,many,TGTGCCAGCAGCTTAGCATGGGGGCGGAATGAAAAACTGTTTTTT,CASSLAWGRNEKLFF
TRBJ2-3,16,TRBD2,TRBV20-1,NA,TGCAGTGCTGGGGGGGCTAGCGGGACTCTCACAGATACGCAGTATTTT,CSAGGASGTLTDTQYF
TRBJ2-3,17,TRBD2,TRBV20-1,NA,TGCAGTGCTAGAGATGGGGGACTAGCGGGAGTACGGGATACGCAGTATTTT,CSARDGGLAGVRDTQYF
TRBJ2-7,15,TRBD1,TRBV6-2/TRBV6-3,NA,TGTGCCAGCAGCGATCGTCTCGGACAGGGCTACGAGCAGTACTTC,CASSDRLGQGYEQYF
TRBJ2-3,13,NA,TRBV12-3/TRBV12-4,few,TGTGCCAGCGGCATCAACCGGGATAGTACGCAGTATTTT,CASGINRDSTQYF
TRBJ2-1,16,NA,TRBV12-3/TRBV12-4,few,TGTGCCAGCAGTTTCGGGTCGGCGCTAGCCTACAATGAGCAGTTCTTC,CASSFGSALAYNEQFF
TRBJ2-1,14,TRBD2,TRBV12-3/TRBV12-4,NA,TGTGCCAGTTCTCAAGCGGGAGGTTCCAATGAGCAGTTCTTC,CASSQAGGSNEQFF
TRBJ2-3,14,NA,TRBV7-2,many,TGTGCCAGCAGCTTAGGATTTAGGACAGATACGCAGTATTTT,CASSLGFRTDTQYF
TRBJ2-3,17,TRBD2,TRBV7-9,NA,TGTGCCAGCAGCTTACTCCTAGCGGGAATTGGAACAGATACGCAGTATTTT,CASSLLLAGIGTDTQYF
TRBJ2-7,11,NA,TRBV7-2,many,TGTGCCAGCAGGGGAGGAAAGGAGCAGTACTTC,CASRGGKEQYF